What follows are 5 T cell receptor beta chains derived from one specimen sequenced in a study of T cell clonotyping in hematopoietic cell transplantation. Produced via immunoSEQ multiplex PCR; TCRdb's table is partial and in-frame only. This table has about 11,000 clones, under 95% appearing once. Source material: peripheral blood mononuclear cells. These receptors were collected from a woman aged 45-65 years in good health. Some clones in this sample may be carry-over from other donors' samples.

This clone showed up just once. The chain recombines TRBV28 with TRBJ2-7; 9 bases map to TRBD1. This CDR3 spans 14 amino acids. With 5 bases clipped from V and 4 bases from J, the junction kept 6 bases outside the gene matches. Per germline, CDR1 MDHEN and CDR2 SYDVKM. The CDR3 region is CASSPTGGRYEQYF. The DNA of the CDR3 is TGTGCCAGCAGTCCGACAGGGGGGAGATACGAGCAGTACTTC.

The CDR3 is CASSYGQGGGYTF. As DNA, the CDR3 is TGTGCCAGCAGCTACGGACAGGGGGGAGGCTACACCTTC. The V call is TRBV11-2, the J call TRBJ1-2; 10 bases are shared with TRBD1. The CDR3 sequence is 13 residues long. J was trimmed by 8 bases and V by 4 bases; bases with no gene match: 4. Per germline, CDR1 SGHAT and CDR2 FQNNGV.

This rearrangement joins TRBV5-6 to TRBJ2-2; 14 bases agree with TRBD2. CDR1 is SGHDT, CDR2 YYEEEE, per germline. V gave up 0 bases and J gave up 6 bases; unmatched junction bases: 1. The CDR3 is 16 amino acids. The CDR3 is CASSLGLAGGPGELFF. The CDR3 bases are TGTGCCAGCAGCTTGGGACTAGCGGGGGGGCCCGGGGAGCTGTTTTTT. Looking up the rest from reference TRBV5-6 and TRBJ2-2 gives the full variable domain: DAGVTQSPTHLIKTRGQQVTLRCSPKSGHDTVSWYQQALGQGPQFIFQYYEEEERQRGNFPDRFSGHQFPNYSSELNVNALLLGDSALYLCASSLGLAGGPGELFFGEGSRLTVL.

V is TRBV4-1 and J is TRBJ2-7; 7 positions agree with TRBD1. The CDR3 has 14 residues. Looked up from germline, CDR1 is MGHRA and CDR2 is YSYEKL. V dropped 4 bases and J dropped 6; count of bases not matched to a gene: 9. The CDR3 DNA sequence: TGCGCCAGCAGCCCTACACAGGGGTCGGGCGAGCAGTACTTC. Translated: CASSPTQGSGEQYF.

The gene calls are TRBV6-1 and TRBJ1-5; D ambiguous. Trimming left V 8 bases short and J 7 bases short, with 12 bases between. The CDR3 length is 12 residues. The germline V gene encodes CDR1 MNHNS and CDR2 SASEGT. The CDR3 DNA sequence: TGTGCCAGCCGGCAGGTCACCCAGCCCCAGCATTTT. Translated, it gives CASRQVTQPQHF.